These 12 T cell receptor beta chains share one sample of origin, sequenced in a study of T cell responses to AZD1222 COVID-19 vaccine. Repertoires were generated with immunoSEQ multiplex PCR, while TCRdb's copy carries only in-frame clones and drops some. The profile shows around 180,000 clones, around 94% of them singletons. The source material was peripheral blood, sampled on day 0 of AZD1222 vaccination. The receptors stem from an adult in good health.

This clone was observed once. The V and J genes are TRBV6-1 and TRBJ1-2; TRBD1 agrees at 7 bases. Unmatched junction bases numbered 11, after V lost 0 bases and J lost 4 bases. Germline V gives CDR1 MNHNS, CDR2 SASEGT. The CDR3 loop spans 17 amino acids. The DNA for the CDR3 is TGTGCCAGCAGTGAAGCTCCGCATTGGGACAGCGTCTATGGCTACACCTTC. Its translation is CASSEAPHWDSVYGYTF.

This chain links TRBV28 with TRBJ2-7; D not certain. Germline lookup yields CDR1 MDHEN and CDR2 SYDVKM. Trimming took off 4 bases at V and 3 bases at J, with 16 bases between the two ends. CDR3 length: 15 residues. Written as DNA, the CDR3 is TGTGCCAGCAGTTCCTTCCGGGTCCTCAACTACGAGCAGTACTTC. It translates to CASSSFRVLNYEQYF.

The rearrangement uses TRBV7-3 and TRBJ2-3, with 11 bases lining up with TRBD1. J was trimmed by 5 bases and V by 0 bases; bases with no gene match: 7. This CDR3 contains 17 residues. CDR1 is SGHTA, CDR2 FQGTGA, per germline. The chain's CDR3 is CASSLTTGTGGIDTQYF. The CDR3 DNA follows: TGTGCCAGCAGCTTAACAACCGGGACAGGGGGTATAGATACGCAGTATTTT.

This chain joins TRBV6-2 or TRBV6-3 and TRBJ2-1; unclear D gene. CDR3 length: 10 residues. Trimming shortened V by 6 bases and J by 5 bases, and 2 bases separated the two germline ends. Germline CDR1 is MNHEY and CDR2 is SVGEGT. The CDR3: CASSNNEQFF. The CDR3 DNA reads as TGTGCCAGCAGCAACAATGAGCAGTTCTTC.

This chain joins TRBV28 and TRBJ1-2; no clear D. The V and J ends lost 3 bases and 5 bases respectively, with 10 bases between them. CDR3 length: 13 amino acids. In germline, CDR1 is MDHEN, CDR2 SYDVKM. As DNA, the CDR3 is TGTGCCAGCAGTTTCGACGGGAAATATGGCTACACCTTC. It codes for CASSFDGKYGYTF.

This rearrangement joins TRBV5-1 to TRBJ2-1, with D uncertain. CDR1 is SGHRS and CDR2 is YFSETQ in the germline V gene. This CDR3 is built from 12 residues. V dropped 4 bases and J dropped 3 bases, with 5 bases sitting between them. CDR3 region: CASSPDYNEQFF. The CDR3 bases are TGCGCCAGCAGCCCGGACTACAATGAGCAGTTCTTC.

This clone was detected once. This rearrangement joins TRBV5-6 to TRBJ2-3, with D possibly matching TRBD2 (6 bases). The CDR3 extends over 15 amino acids. Germline-derived CDR1 and CDR2 are SGHDT and YYEEEE. Trimming cost V 4 bases and J 5 bases, with 17 bases left between them. CDR3 residues: CASSARGRGLDTQYF. The CDR3 DNA follows: TGTGCCAGCAGCGCACGAGGCCGGGGGTTAGATACGCAGTATTTT.

A single count supports this clone. This rearrangement joins TRBV7-8 to TRBJ2-1, with TRBD2 matching over 13 bases. V shed 1 base and J 6 bases; nucleotides not matched to a gene: 3. Germline CDR1 is SGHVS and CDR2 is FQNEAQ. The CDR3 is made up of 16 amino acids. CDR3 DNA sequence: TGTGCCAGCAGCTTAGAGAGGACTAGCGGGAGCAATGAGCAGTTCTTC. Its protein product is CASSLERTSGSNEQFF.

The genes are TRBV6-5 and TRBJ1-2; D is unresolved. The CDR3 consists of 12 residues. Germline V gives CDR1 MNHEY, CDR2 SVGAGI. V lost 4 bases to trimming and J lost 2 bases, with 5 bases between them. This CDR3 reads CASSSLNYGYTF. DNA of the CDR3: TGTGCCAGCAGTTCCCTAAACTATGGCTACACCTTC.

The J gene is TRBJ1-4, the V gene TRBV10-3, with 8 positions matching TRBD1. J gave up 12 bases and V 3 bases, and 9 bases lay outside the gene matches. There are 14 residues in the CDR3. In germline, CDR1 is ENHRY, CDR2 SYGVKD. CDR3 DNA: TGTGCCATCAGTGACCCCGACAGGGGAGGGGAACTGTTTTTT. Protein: CAISDPDRGGELFF.

The V gene is TRBV7-9, the J gene TRBJ1-3; TRBD1 matches at 7 bases. The V gene end was trimmed by 4 bases and the J gene end by 8 bases; junction bases not matched to a gene: 5. Per the germline V gene, CDR1 is SEHNR and CDR2 is FQNEAQ (reference sequence). The CDR3 is 13 residues long. The CDR3 region has the DNA TGTGCCAGCAGCTCCAGGGGGGTTCACACCATATATTTT. Protein product: CASSSRGVHTIYF.

The chain employs TRBV6-5 and TRBJ2-1; TRBD1 matches 10 bases. The CDR3 is 16 amino acids. From germline, CDR1 is MNHEY and CDR2 SVGAGI. Germline trimming cut 2 bases from V and 8 bases from J; bases unmatched to any gene: 9. CDR3 nucleotides: TGTGCCAGCAGTTACGGGCCAGGACAGGGGGTCCATGAGCAGTTCTTC. Its translation: CASSYGPGQGVHEQFF.